Given below is one T cell receptor beta chain in context. What it recognizes is unknown. The sample is drawn from a study of cytomegalovirus exposure and HLA in healthy donors. Study results and limitations: Information on immune exposure was restricted to one variable (CMV serostatus).

The CDR3 totals 15 residues. Germline V lookup: CDR1 KGHSH, CDR2 LQKENI. V shed 6 bases and J 5 bases; nucleotides not matched to a gene: 11. PCR used 60 Vbeta primers and 13 Jbeta primers. Repertoires were generated with immunoSEQ multiplex PCR, while TCRdb's copy carries only in-frame clones and drops some. This table has more than 140,000 clones, 75% appearing once. This receptor was obtained from a man in his forties in good health and CMV-seronegative. Sequenced: PBMCs. The rearrangement links TRBV18 to TRBJ1-1; TRBD1 matches at 8 bases. The CDR3: CASSPMQGARTEAFF. The CDR3 DNA reads TGTGCCAGCTCCCCTATGCAGGGGGCTCGGACTGAAGCTTTCTTT.